The 18 T cell receptor beta chains below come from one sample, sequenced in a study of blood T cell repertoires in COVID-19. Repertoires were generated with immunoSEQ multiplex PCR, while TCRdb's copy carries only in-frame clones and drops some. The repertoire includes around 300,000 clones, 85% of them detected once, and around 2.3% sits in the top ten. The sample was PBMCs or T cells enriched from blood (not recorded which). These receptor sequences come from a woman in her forties or fifties who had recovered from COVID-19.

Here the CDR3 reads CASSLDRVSNQPQHF. As DNA, the CDR3 is TGCGCCAGCAGCCTCGACAGGGTCAGCAATCAGCCCCAGCATTTT. V usage is TRBV4-3 and J usage is TRBJ1-5, with TRBD1 identical over 7 bases. The trim removed 4 bases at V and 1 base at J, leaving 4 bases unmatched. Germline V lookup: CDR1 LGHNA, CDR2 YSLEER. CDR3 length: 15 residues.

This clone turned up a few times. This rearrangement joins TRBV18 to TRBJ2-7; maybe TRBD1 (5 bases). CDR1 is KGHSH and CDR2 is LQKENI in the germline V gene. The CDR3 length is 15 residues. Trimming stripped 2 bases from V and 3 bases from J, with 14 bases between. The CDR3 DNA is TGTGCCAGCTCACCAGGTCAGGACAATGGCTACGAGCAGTACTTC. Translated, it gives CASSPGQDNGYEQYF.

This clone was detected a few times. The sample has other DNA sequences that encode this CDR3 too. This sequence joins TRBV10-2 and TRBJ1-5; 7 bases align to TRBD1. This CDR3 is built from 13 residues. Germline trimming cut 3 bases from V and 4 bases from J; bases unmatched to any gene: 0. Germline loops: CDR1 WSHSY, CDR2 SAAADI. In nucleotides, the CDR3 is TGCGCCAGCAGTGAACAGGGGAATCAGCCCCAGCATTTT. Its protein is CASSEQGNQPQHF.

The chain links TRBV7-9 to TRBJ1-3, with D tentatively TRBD1 (5 bases). Germline CDR1 and CDR2: SEHNR and FQNEAQ (reference sequence). V was trimmed by 1 base and J by 0 bases, leaving 10 bases between them. The CDR3 has 16 residues. The chain's CDR3 is CASSLVGQDSGNTIYF. The CDR3, as DNA: TGTGCCAGCAGCTTAGTTGGACAAGACTCTGGAAACACCATATATTTT.

The chain couples TRBV2 to TRBJ2-1, with 7 bases matching TRBD1. CDR3 size: 16 residues. Germline V gene data show CDR1 as SNHLY and CDR2 as FYNNEI. The ends lost 3 bases at V and 4 bases at J; junction bases unmatched: 9. The CDR3 sequence: CASSDVVTGRYNEQFF. In DNA form, the CDR3 reads TGTGCCAGCAGTGACGTTGTGACAGGGCGTTACAATGAGCAGTTCTTC.

The V call is TRBV6-5, the J call TRBJ1-6, with 8 bases matching TRBD1. The germline V gene encodes CDR1 MNHEY and CDR2 SVGAGI. V was pared by 8 bases and J by 6 bases, with 9 bases of the junction left unmatched. There are 15 residues in the CDR3. The CDR3 here is CASLGQGSGNSPLHF. Here the CDR3 DNA reads TGTGCCAGCCTCGGACAGGGATCGGGTAATTCACCCCTCCACTTT.

The chain links TRBV9 to TRBJ2-7; the match to TRBD2 covers 7 bases. The CDR3 contains 16 residues. Germline-derived CDR1 and CDR2 are SGDLS and YYNGEE. The J segment lost 5 bases and the V segment lost 0 bases, leaving 11 bases of the junction unmatched. The CDR3 protein is CASSVAGGRGVDEQYF. As DNA, the CDR3 is TGTGCCAGCAGCGTAGCCGGGGGGAGGGGAGTGGACGAGCAGTACTTC.

The rearrangement links TRBV7-2 to TRBJ2-3, with TRBD1 identical over 7 bases. The trim removed 1 base at V and 2 bases at J, leaving 3 bases unmatched. The CDR3 runs 15 residues. Germline V gene sequence: CDR1 SGHTA, CDR2 FQGNSA. The CDR3 sequence: CASSLDRGLTDTQYF. Written as DNA, the CDR3 is TGTGCCAGCAGCTTAGACAGGGGCCTCACAGATACGCAGTATTTT. Filled out from reference TRBV7-2 and TRBJ2-3, the complete variable domain reads GAGVSQSPSNKVTEKGKDVELRCDPISGHTALYWYRQSLGQGLEFLIYFQGNSAPDKSGLPSDRFSAERTGGSVSTLTIQRTQQEDSAVYLCASSLDRGLTDTQYFGPGTRLTVL.

The chain recombines TRBV4-2 with TRBJ1-4; no definite D call. The germline CDR1 and CDR2 sequences are LGHNA and YNFKEQ. This CDR3 has 15 residues. The V end lost 1 base, the J end lost 2 bases, and 8 bases lay between the germline ends. The CDR3 coding sequence is TGTGCCAGCAGCCAAGGAATAGCGACTAATGAAAAACTGTTTTTT. Its translation is CASSQGIATNEKLFF.

This clone was seen only once. This chain joins TRBV9 and TRBJ2-6, with D possibly TRBD1 on 6 matching bases. V lost 3 bases, J lost 2 bases, and 9 bases lay in between. The V gene's germline CDR1 is SGDLS and CDR2 YYNGEE. The CDR3 has 15 amino acids. CDR3 protein: CASSGGGAGANVLTF. The CDR3 DNA follows: TGTGCCAGCAGCGGAGGGGGAGCTGGGGCCAACGTCCTGACTTTC. The entire variable domain, with the rest obtained from reference TRBV9 and TRBJ2-6, is as follows: DSGVTQTPKHLITATGQRVTLRCSPRSGDLSVYWYQQSLDQGLQFLIQYYNGEERAKGNILERFSAQQFPDLHSELNLSSLELGDSALYFCASSGGGAGANVLTFGAGSRLTVL.

A note on this clone: The sample holds other DNA sequences that translate to the same CDR3. The chain uses TRBV4-1 and TRBJ1-6; perhaps TRBD1 as D (6 bases). The CDR3 contains 16 residues. The V end lost 0 bases, the J end lost 1 base, and 7 bases lay between the germline ends. CDR1 and CDR2 (germline): MGHRA, YSYEKL. CDR3 amino acids: CASSQEGGSYNSPLHF. The CDR3, as DNA: TGCGCCAGCAGCCAAGAAGGGGGTTCCTATAATTCACCCCTCCACTTT.

This chain links TRBV6-5 with TRBJ1-2; 9 bases are shared with TRBD1. J gave up 3 bases and V 7 bases, and 9 bases lay outside the gene matches. Germline V CDR1 and CDR2: MNHEY, SVGAGI. This CDR3 has 15 residues. The CDR3 loop reads CASTPRRTGDYGYTF. CDR3 nucleotide sequence: TGTGCCAGCACCCCTCGTAGGACAGGGGACTATGGCTACACCTTC.

This chain connects TRBV30 to TRBJ1-1, with 9 bases lining up with TRBD1. V trimming: 0 bases; J trimming: 7 bases; junction bases outside the gene matches: 3. Looked up from germline, CDR1 is GTSNPN and CDR2 is SVGIG (reference sequence). This CDR3 has 13 amino acids. The CDR3 here is CAWSVQGAGEAFF. The CDR3 coding sequence is TGTGCCTGGAGTGTACAGGGGGCTGGTGAAGCTTTCTTT.

A few counts support this clone. The rearrangement links TRBV15 to TRBJ1-1, with a tentative D call TRBD1 (5 bases). Germline V gene lookup returns CDR1 LNHNV and CDR2 YYDKDF (reference sequence). This CDR3 comprises 15 residues. Trimming left V 3 bases short and J 2 bases short, with 13 bases between. The CDR3 sequence: CATSSRRQINTEAFF. As DNA, the CDR3 is TGTGCCACCAGCAGTAGGAGACAGATTAACACTGAAGCTTTCTTT. The full variable domain, its missing parts supplied by reference TRBV15 and TRBJ1-1, is DAMVIQNPRYQVTQFGKPVTLSCSQTLNHNVMYWYQQKSSQAPKLLFHYYDKDFNNEADTPDNFQSRRPNTSFCFLDIRSPGLGDTAMYLCATSSRRQINTEAFFGQGTRLTVV.

V is TRBV5-1 and J is TRBJ2-7; 8 bases align to TRBD1. Germline V gene sequence: CDR1 SGHRS, CDR2 YFSETQ. After removal of 4 bases from V and 2 bases from J, the junction contained 2 bases not matched to a gene. This CDR3 comprises 13 residues. This CDR3 reads CASSRTGTYEQYF. For the CDR3, the DNA is TGCGCCAGCAGCAGGACAGGGACCTACGAGCAGTACTTC.

The table lists this clone with a count of one. The chain links TRBV30 to TRBJ2-7; D is unresolved. Germline V gives CDR1 GTSNPN, CDR2 SVGIG (reference sequence). The CDR3 spans 14 residues. V was pared by 3 bases and J by 3 bases, with 15 bases between. DNA for the CDR3: TGTGCCTGGAGCCGACTTGGTTTTGGCTACGAGCAGTACTTC. It codes for CAWSRLGFGYEQYF.

The V gene is TRBV5-4, the J gene TRBJ2-7, with 7 bases lining up with TRBD1. In germline, CDR1 is SGHNT, CDR2 YYREEE (reference sequence). This CDR3 contains 12 residues. Germline trimming cut 2 bases from V and 6 bases from J; bases unmatched to any gene: 2. The CDR3, as DNA: TGTGCCAGCAGCTTCGCAGGGGGCGAGCAGTACTTC. It translates to CASSFAGGEQYF.

This clone was found once. The V and J genes are TRBV12-3 or TRBV12-4 and TRBJ2-2; the D gene is possibly TRBD1 (5 bases). This CDR3 comprises 12 residues. Trimming removed 7 bases from V and 4 bases from J, with 7 bases in between. The CDR3 is CASTRVTGELFF. Written as DNA, the CDR3 is TGTGCCAGCACCAGGGTCACCGGGGAGCTGTTTTTT.